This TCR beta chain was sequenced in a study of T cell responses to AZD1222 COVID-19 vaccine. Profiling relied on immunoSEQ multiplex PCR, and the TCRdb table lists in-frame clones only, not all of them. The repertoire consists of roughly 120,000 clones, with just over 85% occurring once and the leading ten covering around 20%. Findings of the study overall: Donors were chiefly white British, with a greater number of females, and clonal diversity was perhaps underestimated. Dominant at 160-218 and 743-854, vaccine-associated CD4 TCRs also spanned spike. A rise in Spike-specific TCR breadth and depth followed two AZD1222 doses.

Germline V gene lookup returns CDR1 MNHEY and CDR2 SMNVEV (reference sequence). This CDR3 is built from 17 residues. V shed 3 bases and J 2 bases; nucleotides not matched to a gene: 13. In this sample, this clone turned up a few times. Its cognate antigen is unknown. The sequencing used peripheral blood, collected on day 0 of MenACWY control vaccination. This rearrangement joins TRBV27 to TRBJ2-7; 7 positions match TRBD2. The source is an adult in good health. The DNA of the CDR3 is TGTGCCAGCAGTTTGATCCGTCGGGGACTAAGGACCTACGAGCAGTACTTC. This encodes CASSLIRRGLRTYEQYF.